This record looks at one T cell receptor beta chain sequence and its context. This table comes from immunoSEQ multiplex PCR, and its TCRdb copy is limited to in-frame clones, with some not included. The table records about 370,000 clones, approximately 89% of them present only once. Seattle's enrolled individuals joined amid active infection and were then monitored longitudinally. This sample is drawn from a study of blood T cell repertoires in COVID-19. The CDR3 has 13 amino acids. The V gene lost 2 bases and the J gene lost 2 bases, with 7 bases spanning the gap. Germline loops: CDR1 MNHEY, CDR2 SMNVEV (reference sequence).

This TCR was sampled from a woman aged 30 to 39 with COVID-19, enrolled during active disease. Sequencing was carried out using peripheral blood. This chain joins TRBV27 and TRBJ2-7; D call uncertain. The CDR3: CASSLLPAYEQYF. In DNA form, the CDR3 reads TGTGCCAGCAGTTTACTCCCCGCCTACGAGCAGTACTTC.